This T cell receptor (beta chain) was documented in a study of T cells after posttransplantation cyclophosphamide. Study observations and caveats: Donor CD8+ memory clones often dominated recipient blood repertoires at later times. TRB clonality was highly associated with recipient CMV seropositivity and reactivation. Blood and skin or GI T cell repertoires showed limited TRB overlap.

Busulfan-fludarabine conditioning, marrow transplant, and cyclophosphamide on days +3 and +4 were administered. On this clone itself: Its target is unknown.

The germline V gene encodes CDR1 SQVTM and CDR2 ANQGSEA. Germline trimming cut 3 bases from V and 4 bases from J; bases unmatched to any gene: 5. The CDR3 contains 13 residues. Produced via immunoSEQ multiplex PCR; TCRdb's table is partial and in-frame only. Of 2,000 to 2,500 clones listed, around 81% are singletons. This clonotype originated in a male patient in his fifties who received an allogeneic stem cell transplant from a related donor and was CMV-positive. Some T cells may be provided by the graft donor. Sequenced here: CD8+ T cells sorted from blood, sampled around 350 days after allogeneic stem cell transplant with posttransplant cyclophosphamide. The rearrangement joins TRBV29-1 to TRBJ1-2; 7 bases match TRBD1. The CDR3 nucleotides are TGCAGCGTTGACTCGACAGGGTTCTATGGCTACACCTTC. This encodes CSVDSTGFYGYTF.